The 19 T cell receptor beta chains in this list originate from one sample, sequenced in a study of CD4 T cells in relation to SARS-CoV-2 and coronaviruses. Method: immunoSEQ multiplex PCR; TCRdb's copy keeps in-frame clones and lacks some. Among around 56,000 clones listed, roughly 90% were seen once. Before the COVID-19 pandemic, during about 2010-2018, CD4+ T cells were taken from unexposed donors. The sequenced sample was memory CD4+ T cells from PBMCs. The receptors derive from a human donor in good health.

This chain uses TRBV18 with TRBJ2-1; perhaps TRBD2 as D (5 bases). Germline V gene lookup returns CDR1 KGHSH and CDR2 LQKENI. The ends were cut back, 3 bases at V and 10 bases at J, with 19 bases in the middle. This CDR3 spans 15 amino acids. CDR3 loop: CASSPGGLGSREQFF. The CDR3 bases are TGTGCCAGCTCACCTGGAGGCTTAGGTTCCAGGGAGCAGTTCTTC.

The chain employs TRBV28 and TRBJ2-3; the D gene could be TRBD1 or TRBD2 (6 bases each). The V and J ends lost 10 bases and 1 base respectively, with 15 bases between them. The CDR3 is 14 amino acids. From germline, CDR1 is MDHEN and CDR2 SYDVKM. In DNA form, the CDR3 reads TGTGCCATTGGGGGGCAGGGGCGCACAGATACGCAGTATTTT. The encoded protein is CAIGGQGRTDTQYF.

This clone was observed once. The chain couples TRBV6-1 to TRBJ2-2; D ambiguous. V was pared by 2 bases and J by 4 bases, with 11 bases between. The CDR3 spans 15 residues. Germline CDR1 MNHNS, CDR2 SASEGT. The CDR3 DNA follows: TGTGCCAGCAGTGAACAGCATCGTGGCACCGGGGAGCTGTTTTTT. Translated: CASSEQHRGTGELFF.

Only a few counts were recorded for this clone. The chain has TRBV13 and TRBJ2-5; TRBD1 matches at 8 bases. The length of the CDR3 is 16 residues. Trimming removed 2 bases from V and 5 bases from J; junction bases left unmatched: 10. Germline CDR1 PRHDT, CDR2 FYEKMQ (reference sequence). The CDR3 sequence is CASSLPPPDRVETQYF. The CDR3 coding sequence is TGTGCCAGCAGCTTACCCCCTCCGGACAGGGTGGAGACCCAGTACTTC.

The J gene is TRBJ2-5, the V gene TRBV3-1 (or the pseudogene TRBV3-2); TRBD2 matches at 10 bases. The CDR3 spans 17 residues. Germline assignment: CDR1 LGHDT and CDR2 YNNKEL (reference sequence). Trimming removed 0 bases from V and 5 bases from J; junction bases left unmatched: 9. CDR3: CASSQDGTSVWGETQYF. CDR3 bases: TGTGCCAGCAGCCAAGACGGGACTAGCGTATGGGGGGAGACCCAGTACTTC.

The V and J genes are TRBV6-6 and TRBJ2-7, with D possibly being TRBD2 (6 bases). The germline V and J ends were trimmed by 6 bases and 6 bases, with 15 bases remaining between them. CDR1 MNHNY and CDR2 SVGAGI come from the germline V gene (reference sequence). The CDR3 covers 13 residues. CDR3 sequence reads: CASSPGTPPEQYF. The DNA for the CDR3 is TGTGCCAGCAGCCCTGGGACTCCACCCGAGCAGTACTTC.

This clone was detected once. The chain links TRBV19 to TRBJ1-3, with TRBD1 identical over 8 bases. This CDR3 is 15 amino acids long. V trimming: 5 bases; J trimming: 0 bases; junction bases outside the gene matches: 3. Germline V gives CDR1 LNHDA, CDR2 SQIVND (reference sequence). The CDR3 coding sequence is TGTGCCAGTAGTCTCACAGGGGGCTCTGGAAACACCATATATTTT. It encodes CASSLTGGSGNTIYF.

CDR3 in DNA: TGCAGTGCTAGTCTGCGACAGTCACTCCGGGCCGTCCTGACTTTC. Translating it yields CSASLRQSLRAVLTF. The chain has TRBV20-1 and TRBJ2-6; possible D gene TRBD1, 5 bases. Per the germline V gene, CDR1 is DFQATT and CDR2 is SNEGSKA (reference sequence). The CDR3 runs 15 residues. The germline V and J ends were trimmed by 3 bases and 12 bases, with 21 bases remaining between them.

The chain is built from TRBV12-3 or TRBV12-4 and TRBJ2-7; TRBD1 matches 8 bases. The trim removed 1 base at V and 4 bases at J, leaving 0 bases unmatched. The CDR3 is made up of 13 amino acids. CDR3 DNA sequence: TGTGCCAGCAGTTTAGGACAGGGGTACGAGCAGTACTTC. This sequence encodes CASSLGQGYEQYF.

The chain combines TRBV7-9 with TRBJ1-1; 7 bases match TRBD1. J lost 5 bases, V lost 3 bases, and 9 bases had no gene match. The length of the CDR3 is 15 residues. Germline CDR1 SEHNR, CDR2 FQNEAQ (reference sequence). The CDR3 reads CASSLQGGAQTEAFF. The CDR3 nucleotides are TGTGCCAGCAGCTTGCAGGGGGGGGCGCAAACTGAAGCTTTCTTT.

The rearrangement links TRBV24-1 to TRBJ2-5; the D call may be TRBD1 or TRBD2 (6 bases each). This CDR3 is 13 amino acids long. The V gene's germline CDR1 is KGHDR and CDR2 SFDVKD. Trimming cost V 8 bases and J 3 bases, with 12 bases left between them. CDR3 loop: CATNGGTKETQYF. The DNA for the CDR3 is TGTGCCACCAATGGGGGGACAAAAGAGACCCAGTACTTC.

The chain joins TRBV6-5 to TRBJ1-1; D not certain. The CDR3 covers 13 residues. Trimming removed 5 bases from V and 2 bases from J, with 9 bases in between. Per germline, CDR1 MNHEY and CDR2 SVGAGI. The DNA for the CDR3 is TGTGCCAGCAGTCACATTATAAACACTGAAGCTTTCTTT. Protein: CASSHIINTEAFF.

This chain uses TRBV5-4 with TRBJ2-5, with TRBD1 as a possible D gene (6 bases). Between the trimmed V and J ends, which lost 0 bases and 2 bases, there was a span of 11 bases. The CDR3 length is 15 residues. The germline V gene encodes CDR1 SGHNT and CDR2 YYREEE (reference sequence). The CDR3 region is CASSLALDRQETQYF. The DNA of the CDR3 is TGTGCCAGCAGCTTGGCCCTAGACAGGCAAGAGACCCAGTACTTC.

The V and J genes are TRBV15 and TRBJ1-5, with D maybe TRBD1 (5 bases). This CDR3 region has 17 residues. Trimming cost V 3 bases and J 0 bases, with 15 bases left between them. CDR1 is LNHNV, CDR2 YYDKDF, per germline (reference sequence). DNA for the CDR3: TGTGCCACCAGCAGCCATTTGGGGGGATCTAGCAATCAGCCCCAGCATTTT. Its translation is CATSSHLGGSSNQPQHF. Based on the CDR3 plus reference TRBV15 and TRBJ1-5, the full variable domain is DAMVIQNPRYQVTQFGKPVTLSCSQTLNHNVMYWYQQKSSQAPKLLFHYYDKDFNNEADTPDNFQSRRPNTSFCFLDIRSPGLGDTAMYLCATSSHLGGSSNQPQHFGDGTRLSIL.

This chain links TRBV27 with TRBJ1-5, with D tentatively TRBD1 (5 bases). Germline CDR1 and CDR2: MNHEY and SMNVEV (reference sequence). The V end was cut by 2 bases, the J end by 6 bases, with 14 bases between. The CDR3 consists of 15 residues. CDR3 in DNA: TGTGCCAGCAGTTTAGAATACGGGGGGGGTCAGCCCCAGCATTTT. Protein sequence: CASSLEYGGGQPQHF.

The chain joins TRBV19 to TRBJ2-7; TRBD2 matches at 9 bases. With V trimmed by 4 bases and J by 4 bases, 5 bases remained unmatched. The germline V gene encodes CDR1 LNHDA and CDR2 SQIVND (reference sequence). This CDR3 comprises 14 residues. The CDR3, as DNA: TGTGCCAGTAGTAAAGCGGGAGGAAGGTACGAGCAGTACTTC. This translates into CASSKAGGRYEQYF.

The DNA of the CDR3 is TGTGCCAGTTCCATCAGGCCGGGACCCCTCCACTTT. Its translation is CASSIRPGPLHF. The chain is built from TRBV7-2 and TRBJ1-6; D not resolved. Trimming shortened V by 9 bases and J by 12 bases, and 15 bases separated the two germline ends. This CDR3 is built from 12 residues. Germline V gene data show CDR1 as SGHTA and CDR2 as FQGNSA.

CDR3 coding DNA: TGTGCCAGCAGCCCTCAGGGGGCCCGCTACGAGCAGTACTTC. It specifies CASSPQGARYEQYF. The V call is TRBV6-2 or TRBV6-3, the J call TRBJ2-7, with 8 positions matching TRBD1. Germline CDR1 reads MNHEY; CDR2 reads SVGEGT. The ends lost 6 bases at V and 3 bases at J; junction bases unmatched: 7. CDR3 length: 14 residues.

The chain employs TRBV29-1 and TRBJ2-3; a weak D match, TRBD2 (7 bases). Germline V gives CDR1 SQVTM, CDR2 ANQGSEA. The germline V and J ends were trimmed by 4 bases and 0 bases, with 14 bases remaining between them. The CDR3 totals 15 residues. DNA for the CDR3: TGCAGCGTTGTTGCGGGGGCCCATAGCACAGATACGCAGTATTTT. Translated, it gives CSVVAGAHSTDTQYF.